The 2 T cell receptor beta chains below all came from one sample that was sequenced in a study of T cell changes during pregnancy in multiple sclerosis. Clones were sequenced by immunoSEQ multiplex PCR, and TCRdb holds only the in-frame ones, with some missing. The sample carries about 60,000 clones, 90% to 95% recorded once. This specimen consisted of peripheral blood, obtained in the first trimester of pregnancy. The receptors here all came from a female donor with multiple sclerosis, enrolled in a pregnancy study.

This rearrangement joins TRBV5-8 to TRBJ2-3; possible D gene TRBD2, 6 bases. V was trimmed by 2 bases and J by 11 bases, leaving 15 bases between them. Germline V lookup: CDR1 SGHTS, CDR2 YDEGEE. The CDR3 is made up of 13 amino acids. The CDR3: CASSLRLGLGQYF. For the CDR3, the DNA is TGTGCCAGCAGCTTAAGACTGGGACTCGGGCAGTATTTT.

The chain carries TRBV7-9 and TRBJ1-1; D call uncertain. This CDR3 is built from 15 residues. The V end was cut by 1 base, the J end by 1 base, with 10 bases between. CDR1 SEHNR and CDR2 FQNEAQ come from the germline V gene (reference sequence). The CDR3, as DNA: TGTGCCAGCAGCTTAGTGTGGCAGGAGAACACTGAAGCTTTCTTT. This sequence encodes CASSLVWQENTEAFF.